Listed below are T cell receptor beta chains from one sample, sequenced in a study of blood T cell repertoires in COVID-19. TCRdb's table, derived via immunoSEQ multiplex PCR, lists solely in-frame clones and lacks some. This sample has about 310,000 clones; roughly nine tenths occur once, and the top ten carry around 4.8%. The sample consisted of PBMCs or T cells enriched from blood (not recorded which). The receptors derive from a man aged 55-75 years who had recovered from COVID-19. CDR3s include the opening cysteine and the closing phenylalanine or tryptophan. A D gene is named only where the DNA matches it firmly. Size is stated for part of the rows, as once, few or many counts, or as a class when the clone is expanded.

>.|.|13|TRBJ2-5|TRBV3-1/TRBV3-2
CASSQDGGETQYF
TGTGCCAGCAGCCAAGACGGAGGTGAGACCCAGTACTTC
>.|.|13|TRBJ1-1|TRBV29-1
CSGWRQVNTEAFF
TGCAGCGGATGGAGACAGGTGAACACTGAAGCTTTCTTT
>TRBD2|.|16|TRBJ2-2|TRBV5-1
CASSSLAVTNTGELFF
TGCGCCAGCAGCTCACTAGCGGTTACGAACACCGGGGAGCTGTTTTTT
>.|.|14|TRBJ2-1|TRBV9
CASSSTSPKYEQFF
TGTGCCAGCAGCTCCACTAGCCCGAAGTATGAGCAGTTCTTC
>.|.|11|TRBJ2-1|TRBV5-1
CASSFYDEQFF
TGCGCCAGCAGCTTTTATGATGAGCAGTTCTTC
>.|.|13|TRBJ2-5|TRBV5-5
CASSLTGRETQYF
TGTGCCAGCAGCTTGACAGGGCGGGAGACCCAGTACTTC
>TRBD2|.|15|TRBJ2-2|TRBV30
CACSLRREDTGELFF
TGTGCCTGTTCCCTGAGGCGGGAGGACACCGGGGAGCTGTTTTTT
>TRBD2|.|15|TRBJ2-1|TRBV7-9
CASSFSGGGGSEQFF
TGTGCCAGCAGCTTTAGCGGGGGAGGTGGTAGTGAGCAGTTCTTC
>.|.|15|TRBJ2-7|TRBV19
CARSRARRSSYEQYF
TGTGCCAGATCACGGGCCAGGAGGAGCTCCTACGAGCAGTACTTC
>.|.|11|TRBJ2-7|TRBV12-3/TRBV12-4
CASSLQDEQYF
TGTGCCAGCAGTTTACAGGACGAGCAGTACTTC
>.|.|15|TRBJ1-3|TRBV7-2
CASSLEAGAGNTIYF
TGTGCCAGCAGCTTAGAGGCAGGGGCTGGAAACACCATATATTTT
>.|.|13|TRBJ1-4|TRBV6-4
CARVVGTNEKLFF
TGTGCCAGGGTCGTCGGGACTAATGAAAAACTGTTTTTT
>.|.|14|TRBJ2-1|TRBV7-9
CASSLKAGYNEQFF
TGTGCCAGCAGCTTAAAGGCAGGCTACAATGAGCAGTTCTTC
>.|.|17|TRBJ1-1|TRBV18
CASSLISTGDMNTEAFF
TGTGCCAGCTCACTTATTTCGACAGGCGATATGAACACTGAAGCTTTCTTT
>TRBD1|once|15|TRBJ1-2|TRBV3-1/TRBV3-2
CASSRRGQALGGYTF
TGTGCCAGCAGCCGAAGGGGACAGGCCCTCGGGGGCTACACCTTC
>TRBD1|once|16|TRBJ2-2|TRBV7-8
CASSQGEASRPGELFF
TGTGCCAGCAGCCAGGGGGAAGCCTCCAGGCCCGGGGAGCTGTTTTTT
>.|.|15|TRBJ1-5|TRBV19
CASSMGSYSNQPQHF
TGTGCCAGTAGTATGGGGAGTTATAGCAATCAGCCCCAGCATTTT
>TRBD1|.|15|TRBJ2-2|TRBV7-3
CASSPQTGTTGELFF
TGTGCCAGCAGCCCCCAGACAGGGACCACCGGGGAGCTGTTTTTT
>.|.|14|TRBJ2-5|TRBV28
CASSPLESQETQYF
TGTGCCAGCAGCCCGCTGGAGAGCCAAGAGACCCAGTACTTC
>.|.|13|TRBJ2-3|TRBV11-3
CASSSISTDTQYF
TGTGCCAGCAGTTCCATTAGCACAGATACGCAGTATTTT
>.|.|16|TRBJ1-4|TRBV28
CASGQTPAGTNEKLFF
TGTGCCAGCGGGCAGACTCCGGCGGGGACTAATGAAAAACTGTTTTTT
>.|once|16|TRBJ1-2|TRBV3-1/TRBV3-2
CASSQWVGRGNYGYTF
TGTGCCAGCAGCCAATGGGTCGGCCGAGGGAACTATGGCTACACCTTC
>TRBD2|.|16|TRBJ2-1|TRBV15
CATSRGLAGGNNEQFF
TGTGCCACCAGCAGAGGACTAGCGGGAGGGAACAATGAGCAGTTCTTC
>.|.|16|TRBJ2-5|TRBV7-8
CASSYREFSRQETQYF
TGTGCCAGCAGCTATCGGGAGTTTTCGCGGCAAGAGACCCAGTACTTC
>.|.|15|TRBJ1-1|TRBV21-1
CASSKAMGQHTEAFF
TGTGCCAGCAGCAAAGCCATGGGACAGCACACTGAAGCTTTCTTT
>.|once|13|TRBJ1-4|TRBV7-2
CASRRQTNEKLFF
TGTGCCAGCAGAAGACAGACTAATGAAAAACTGTTTTTT
>.|.|16|TRBJ1-4|TRBV7-9
CASSLTGETLNEKLFF
TGTGCCAGCAGCTTGACTGGGGAGACTTTGAATGAAAAACTGTTTTTT
>.|once|13|TRBJ1-1|TRBV20-1
CSASQDKNTEAFF
TGCAGTGCTAGTCAGGACAAGAACACTGAAGCTTTCTTT
>TRBD2|.|16|TRBJ2-1|TRBV5-1
CASSNSGLAGVSEQFF
TGCGCCAGCAGCAATAGTGGACTAGCGGGAGTCAGTGAGCAGTTCTTC
>.|.|17|TRBJ1-2|TRBV19
CASSIDPAGVGNYGYTF
TGTGCCAGTAGTATAGACCCAGCCGGGGTCGGAAACTATGGCTACACCTTC
>TRBD2|.|16|TRBJ2-7|TRBV4-2
CASSPRVGGSSYEQYF
TGTGCCAGCAGCCCCCGGGTTGGCGGGAGCTCCTACGAGCAGTACTTC
>.|once|14|TRBJ1-5|TRBV6-5
CASSPRRGNQPQHF
TGTGCCAGCAGCCCACGGAGGGGAAACCAGCCCCAGCATTTT
>.|few|15|TRBJ1-1|TRBV5-1
CASSPVQGGTTEAFF
TGCGCCAGCAGCCCCGTACAGGGCGGAACCACTGAAGCTTTCTTT
>TRBD2|.|16|TRBJ2-7|TRBV25-1
CASRTASGSAFDEQYF
TGTGCCAGCAGGACAGCTAGCGGGAGCGCGTTCGACGAGCAGTACTTC
>.|.|13|TRBJ2-5|TRBV7-9
CASSWTTQETQYF
TGTGCCAGCAGCTGGACAACCCAAGAGACCCAGTACTTC
>.|.|13|TRBJ2-7|TRBV13
CASSNVAAYEQYF
TGTGCCAGCAGTAACGTAGCGGCCTACGAGCAGTACTTC
>.|.|15|TRBJ2-3|TRBV5-1
CASSLGGRLRDTQYF
TGCGCCAGCAGCTTGGGAGGGAGGTTAAGGGATACGCAGTATTTT
>.|.|14|TRBJ2-1|TRBV7-2
CASSPFRGNNEQFF
TGTGCCAGCAGCCCCTTTAGGGGAAACAATGAGCAGTTCTTC
>TRBD1|.|15|TRBJ1-5|TRBV6-6
CASRHEDRANQPQHF
TGTGCCAGCAGGCACGAGGACAGGGCCAATCAGCCCCAGCATTTT
>.|.|14|TRBJ1-2|TRBV7-9
CASSLAGTNYGYTF
TGTGCCAGCAGCTTGGCGGGGACTAACTATGGCTACACCTTC
>.|few|11|TRBJ2-5|TRBV11-2
CASSLLETQYF
TGTGCCAGCAGCTTACTAGAGACCCAGTACTTC
>TRBD2|.|17|TRBJ2-2|TRBV5-6
CASSLLLSGTNTGELFF
TGTGCCAGCAGCTTGCTTCTGAGCGGGACGAACACCGGGGAGCTGTTTTTT